A selection of T cell receptor beta chains follows, all from one sample in a study of cytomegalovirus exposure and HLA in healthy donors. TCRdb's copy holds only in-frame clones and misses some; the assay was immunoSEQ multiplex PCR. The sample yields 160,000 or so clones, around nine tenths seen once. Sample: PBMCs. These receptors originate from a woman aged 18-29 years in good health and CMV-seronegative. Each CDR3 is given with its conserved first and last residue. A D gene is named only where the DNA matches it firmly. The size of a clone is reported for some rows only, either as once, few or many, or as a class for expanded clones.

TRBD1	TRBJ1-2	NA	TRBV15	CATSRDIGQGRSGYTF	TGTGCCACCAGCAGAGATATAGGACAGGGGAGGAGTGGCTACACCTTC
NA	TRBJ1-2	NA	TRBV5-1	CASSLSQYLYGYTF	TGCGCCAGCAGCTTGTCACAGTATCTCTATGGCTACACCTTC
NA	TRBJ1-2	NA	TRBV19	CASSIATRSNYGYTF	TGTGCCAGTAGTATAGCGACAAGATCTAACTATGGCTACACCTTC
TRBD1	TRBJ2-7	NA	TRBV7-9	CASPPSQGDSYEQYF	TGTGCCAGCCCCCCCTCTCAGGGGGACTCCTACGAGCAGTACTTC
NA	TRBJ2-3	NA	TRBV28	CASSFLGVTDTQYF	TGTGCCAGCAGTTTTTTAGGGGTCACAGATACGCAGTATTTT
NA	TRBJ2-7	NA	TRBV7-8	CASSPLVGFHEQYF	TGTGCCAGCAGCCCCCTCGTCGGGTTCCACGAGCAGTACTTC
NA	TRBJ2-5	NA	TRBV27	CASSLNSRAAQYF	TGTGCCAGTTCCTTAAACTCTCGAGCGGCCCAGTACTTC
NA	TRBJ2-5	NA	TRBV6-5	CASSYYNQETQYF	TGTGCCAGCAGCTACTACAACCAAGAGACCCAGTACTTC
NA	TRBJ2-5	NA	TRBV2	CARETGLGETQYF	TGTGCCAGAGAAACAGGGTTGGGCGAGACCCAGTACTTC
NA	TRBJ1-1	NA	TRBV7-9	CASSLGVSLMNTEAFF	TGTGCCAGCAGCTTGGGAGTCAGCCTCATGAACACTGAAGCTTTCTTT
NA	TRBJ1-4	NA	TRBV5-5	CASNLLGGEKLFF	TGTGCCAGCAACCTCCTGGGAGGCGAAAAACTGTTTTTT
NA	TRBJ1-1	NA	TRBV19	CASSTDIFRDTEAFF	TGTGCCAGTAGTACGGACATCTTTAGGGACACTGAAGCTTTCTTT
NA	TRBJ1-3	NA	TRBV5-1	CASSVLQGSPGNTIYF	TGCGCCAGCAGCGTACTTCAGGGATCCCCTGGAAACACCATATATTTT
NA	TRBJ2-2	NA	TRBV29-1	CSVGPGTSTGELFF	TGCAGCGTGGGGCCTGGGACATCGACCGGGGAGCTGTTTTTT
TRBD2	TRBJ2-3	NA	TRBV5-1	CASSLAGDESTDTQYF	TGCGCCAGCAGCTTAGCGGGAGATGAGAGCACAGATACGCAGTATTTT
TRBD2	TRBJ2-3	NA	TRBV4-1	CASSQGSGGATDTQYF	TGTGCCAGCAGCCAAGGTAGCGGGGGGGCAACAGATACGCAGTATTTT
TRBD2	TRBJ2-7	NA	TRBV10-1	CASSDFGERGSYEQYF	TGCGCCAGCAGTGATTTTGGGGAGCGGGGCTCCTACGAGCAGTACTTC
NA	TRBJ1-1	NA	TRBV19	CASSIGVRGRTEAFF	TGTGCCAGTAGTATAGGGGTCAGGGGCCGAACTGAAGCTTTCTTT
NA	TRBJ1-1	NA	TRBV30	CAWRLGQSEAFF	TGTGCCTGGAGACTCGGACAGTCCGAAGCTTTCTTT
NA	TRBJ1-3	once	TRBV27	CASSLFPGAGNTIYF	TGTGCCAGCAGTTTATTCCCAGGGGCTGGAAACACCATATATTTT
NA	TRBJ1-4	NA	TRBV7-3	CASSRRTKWDEKLFF	TGTGCCAGCAGCCGAAGGACAAAGTGGGATGAAAAACTGTTTTTT
TRBD1	TRBJ1-2	NA	TRBV27	CASKDRVGIGYTF	TGTGCCAGCAAAGACAGGGTGGGGATAGGCTACACCTTC
NA	TRBJ2-7	NA	TRBV7-9	CASSSRSSYEQYF	TGTGCCAGCAGCTCGCGTTCGTCCTACGAGCAGTACTTC
NA	TRBJ2-3	many	TRBV13	CASAGQILNTQYF	TGTGCCAGCGCGGGACAGATCCTAAATACGCAGTATTTT
NA	TRBJ2-7	NA	TRBV30	CAWSPQGSTYEQYF	TGTGCCTGGAGTCCTCAGGGGTCTACCTACGAGCAGTACTTC
NA	TRBJ1-1	NA	TRBV7-9	CASSRRDNTEAFF	TGTGCCAGCAGCCGCAGGGATAACACTGAAGCTTTCTTT
NA	TRBJ1-4	few	TRBV6-5	CASSYSSGAIREKLFF	TGTGCCAGCAGTTACTCGAGTGGGGCGATAAGGGAAAAACTGTTTTTT
TRBD2	TRBJ2-1	NA	TRBV2	CASSEKVAGGYEFF	TGTGCCAGCAGTGAAAAAGTAGCGGGAGGGTATGAGTTCTTC